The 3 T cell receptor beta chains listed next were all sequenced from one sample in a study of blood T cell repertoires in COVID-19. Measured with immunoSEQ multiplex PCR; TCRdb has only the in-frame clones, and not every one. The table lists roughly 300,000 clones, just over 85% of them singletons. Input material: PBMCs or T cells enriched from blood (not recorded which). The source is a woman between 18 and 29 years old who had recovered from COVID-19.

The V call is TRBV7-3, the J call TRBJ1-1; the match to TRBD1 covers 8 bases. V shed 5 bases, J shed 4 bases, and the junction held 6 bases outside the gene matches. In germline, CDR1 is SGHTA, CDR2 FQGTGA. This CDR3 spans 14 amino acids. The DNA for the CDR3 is TGTGCCAGCAGCCCAGGTACAGGGGGCACTGAAGCTTTCTTT. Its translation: CASSPGTGGTEAFF.

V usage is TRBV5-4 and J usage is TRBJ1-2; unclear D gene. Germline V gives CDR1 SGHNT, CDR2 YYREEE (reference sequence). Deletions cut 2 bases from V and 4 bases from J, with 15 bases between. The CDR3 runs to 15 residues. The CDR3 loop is CASSFRSAAGYGYTF. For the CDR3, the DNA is TGTGCCAGCAGCTTTCGGAGTGCGGCCGGCTATGGCTACACCTTC.

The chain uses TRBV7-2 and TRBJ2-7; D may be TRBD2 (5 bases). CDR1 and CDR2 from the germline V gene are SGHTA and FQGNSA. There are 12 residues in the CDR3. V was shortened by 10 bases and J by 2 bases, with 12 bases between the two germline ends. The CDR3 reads CAITDLAYEQYF. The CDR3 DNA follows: TGTGCCATAACGGACTTGGCCTACGAGCAGTACTTC.